This TCR delta chain originates from a study of gamma-delta T cells after stem cell transplantation (dated by TCRdb to about 2016). The CDR3 spans 19 residues, from the cysteine through the phenylalanine. The entry retains the CDR3 DNA only, 57 bases that are in frame from base 1. CDR1 GEAIGNYY and CDR2 EKD were looked up in the germline V gene. The method was RT-PCR. The run used an Illumina MiSeq. TCRdb reanalyzed the public reads with the CATT caller, and identical DNA sequences were merged afterwards. Here the sample has under 2,000 delta-chain clones; 3.7% occur a single time. The ten most abundant clones make up approximately 22% of the sample. This clone turned up a few times. Its antigen remains undetermined. This clone may be a read error of a much larger clone one base away.

The receptor chain draws on TRDV2 and TRDJ1; 10 middle bases align to TRDD3. The sample consisted of gamma-delta T cells. This receptor was identified in a human donor. It is not recorded whose cells these are; they may come from a transplant donor. The bases are TGTGCCCGTGACACCGTTTCCTCTACTGGGGGATCGTACACCGATAAACTCATCTTT. It translates to CARDTVSSTGGSYTDKLIF.